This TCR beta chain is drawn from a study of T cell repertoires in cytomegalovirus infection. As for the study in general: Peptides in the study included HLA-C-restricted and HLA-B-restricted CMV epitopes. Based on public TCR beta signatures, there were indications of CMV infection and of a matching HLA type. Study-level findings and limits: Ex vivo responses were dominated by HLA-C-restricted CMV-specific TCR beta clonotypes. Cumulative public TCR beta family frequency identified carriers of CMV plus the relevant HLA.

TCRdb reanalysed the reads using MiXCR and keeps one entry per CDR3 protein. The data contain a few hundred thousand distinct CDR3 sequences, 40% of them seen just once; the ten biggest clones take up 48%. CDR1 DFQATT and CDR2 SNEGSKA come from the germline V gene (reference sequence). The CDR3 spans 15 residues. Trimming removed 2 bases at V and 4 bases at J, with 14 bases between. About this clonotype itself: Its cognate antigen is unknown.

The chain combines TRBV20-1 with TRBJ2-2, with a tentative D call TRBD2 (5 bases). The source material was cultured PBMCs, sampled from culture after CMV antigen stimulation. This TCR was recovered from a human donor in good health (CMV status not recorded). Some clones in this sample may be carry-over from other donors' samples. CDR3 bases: TGCAGTGCTAGACACACACTAGTTAGCACCGGGGAGCTGTTTTTT. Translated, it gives CSARHTLVSTGELFF.